This T cell receptor beta chain was captured by sequencing in a study of PD-1 blockade in classical Hodgkin lymphoma. Study-wide context: Patients had nivolumab dosed at 3 mg/kg, delivered intravenously every 2 weeks.

The repertoire was sequenced with immunoSEQ multiplex PCR; TCRdb's copy has only in-frame clones and lacks some. The sample contains over 60,000 clones, 91% of which appear only once. V lost 4 bases to trimming and J lost 4 bases, with 10 bases between them. CDR1 and CDR2 (germline): SEHNR, FQNEAQ (reference sequence). The CDR3 contains 14 residues. The time point denotes: cycle 4 day 1 (C4D1), after more than five weeks of nivolumab. Each patient's relapse followed autologous stem cell transplantation, and brentuximab vedotin exposure varied. The rearrangement links TRBV7-9 to TRBJ1-4; no clear D. The specimen was peripheral blood mononuclear cells (PBMCs), collected before the fourth cycle of nivolumab. The receptor was isolated from a human donor with classical Hodgkin lymphoma. The CDR3 sequence is CASSYTRSNEKLFF. DNA of the CDR3: TGTGCCAGCAGCTACACCCGGAGTAATGAAAAACTGTTTTTT.